A selection of T cell receptor beta chains follows, all from one sample in a study of metastatic and nonmetastatic thyroid tumors. TCRdb re-called clones from the PCR reads using MiXCR. Of 30,000 to 35,000 clones detected, 20% to 25% appear once; the ten largest clones hold less than 4%. Sequenced sample: tumor tissue. All receptors come from a male donor with papillary thyroid cancer or a benign thyroid nodule (not recorded which). Some clones in this sample may be carry-over from other donors' samples. The CDR3 runs from the conserved cysteine through the conserved F or W. A D gene is named only where the DNA matches it firmly. Size is omitted from some rows. Given values are once, few, many or a class for expanded clones.

V gene	clone size	J gene	D gene	CDR3 DNA	CDR3 protein
TRBV2	medium-sized	TRBJ2-2	TRBD2	TGTGCCAGCAGTCGAGTAGCGGGAAACACCGGGGAGCTGTTTTTT	CASSRVAGNTGELFF
TRBV3-1	NA	TRBJ2-7	TRBD1	TGTGCCAGCAGCAACCTACAGGGGGGCTACGAGCAGTACTTC	CASSNLQGGYEQYF
TRBV6-2/TRBV6-3	medium-sized	TRBJ2-1	TRBD2	TGTGCCAGCAGTTACTCGAAACCTGGGGCGGGAGGTGGAGATGAGCAGTTCTTC	CASSYSKPGAGGGDEQFF
TRBV12-5	few	TRBJ2-1	NA	TGTGCTAGTGCCCAAAGCGGCAATGAGCAGTTCTTC	CASAQSGNEQFF
TRBV5-4	NA	TRBJ2-3	NA	TGTGCCAGCAGCTGGAGGCGGGGGGACAGAACATATACGCAGTATTTT	CASSWRRGDRTYTQYF
TRBV11-1	NA	TRBJ2-3	NA	TGTGCCAGCAGCTTATGTATCCTGGCATGGCTTGTGGAAGATACGCAGTATTTT	CASSLCILAWLVEDTQYF
TRBV20-1	many	TRBJ2-5	NA	TGCAGTGCGACAATAGAGGAGACCCAGTACTTC	CSATIEETQYF
TRBV19	NA	TRBJ2-3	TRBD2	TGTGCCAGTAGTAGGACTAGCGGGGATCTTGATACGCAGTATTTT	CASSRTSGDLDTQYF
TRBV6-1	many	TRBJ2-3	NA	TGTGCCACCCCCAAGTTGGGTTCCACAGATACGCAGTATTTT	CATPKLGSTDTQYF
TRBV27	NA	TRBJ1-6	NA	TGTGCCAGCAGTTTTGGTAGGGGACCCCTGCACTTT	CASSFGRGPLHF
TRBV5-1	NA	TRBJ2-1	TRBD2	TGCGCCAGCAGCAGAAGACTAGCGAACAACAATGAGCAGTTCTTC	CASSRRLANNNEQFF
TRBV11-2	NA	TRBJ1-5	TRBD1	TGTGCCAGCAGCCGAAAAAGTTCGGACAGGGGCAATCAGCCCCAGCATTTT	CASSRKSSDRGNQPQHF
TRBV18	many	TRBJ2-3	NA	TGTGCCAGCTCACCACAAAGGGATACGCAGTATTTT	CASSPQRDTQYF
TRBV12-3/TRBV12-4	few	TRBJ1-2	NA	TGTGCCAGCAGTGGAAGAGGGGGCTACACCTTC	CASSGRGGYTF
TRBV7-9	NA	TRBJ2-7	NA	TGTGCCAGCAGCCGCACCGGAGGGGGGGACTACGAGCAGTACTTC	CASSRTGGGDYEQYF
TRBV18	many	TRBJ2-7	NA	TGTGCCAGCTCACCAGGGAATCTCGAGCAGTACTTC	CASSPGNLEQYF
TRBV7-2	once	TRBJ2-7	TRBD2	TGTGCCAGCAGCTCCCTAGCGGTAGCCTACGAGCAGTACTTC	CASSSLAVAYEQYF
TRBV27	few	TRBJ1-1	NA	TGTGCCAGCGTAAGGGGGGCAGGGAACACTGAAGCTTTCTTT	CASVRGAGNTEAFF
TRBV5-1	medium-sized	TRBJ2-7	NA	TGCGCCAGCAGCCCTCCGGGCGCCAGCTACGAGCAGTACTTC	CASSPPGASYEQYF
TRBV7-3	many	TRBJ1-3	NA	TGTGCCAGCAGCTTAAACGGGGGCTTTGGAAACACCATATATTTT	CASSLNGGFGNTIYF
TRBV9	many	TRBJ1-1	NA	TGTGCCAGCAGCGTGGGTCCGGGGATTGAAACTGAAGCTTTCTTT	CASSVGPGIETEAFF
TRBV20-1	medium-sized	TRBJ2-3	NA	TGCAGTGCTACCAGGGAGACAGATACGCAGTATTTT	CSATRETDTQYF
TRBV13	many	TRBJ2-7	NA	TGTGCCAGCAGCTGGGTCGATAGCTCCTACGAGCAGTACTTC	CASSWVDSSYEQYF
TRBV6-2/TRBV6-3	medium-sized	TRBJ2-1	TRBD2	TGTGCCAGCAGTTCCCGGACTAGCAGAGCCTACAATGAGCAGTTCTTC	CASSSRTSRAYNEQFF
TRBV7-8	NA	TRBJ2-7	NA	TGTGCCAGCAGCCCCCATGCAGGCGAGCAGTACTTC	CASSPHAGEQYF
TRBV12-3/TRBV12-4	many	TRBJ2-7	NA	TGTGCCAGCAGTTTGGCGGAGGAAATATTC	CASSLAEEIF
TRBV28	NA	TRBJ2-2	TRBD1	TGTGCCAGCAGACCTAGGGGGCCAGGGGAGCTGTTTTTT	CASRPRGPGELFF
TRBV7-2	many	TRBJ1-1	NA	TGTGCCAGCAGCTTAATCCCGGGGAACACTGAAGCTTTCTTT	CASSLIPGNTEAFF
TRBV29-1	many	TRBJ2-3	TRBD1	TGCAGCGTTGTCCAGGACAGGGGATGGACAGATACGCAGTATTTT	CSVVQDRGWTDTQYF
TRBV18	NA	TRBJ2-3	TRBD2	TGTGCCAGCTCACCACGGTTCCCCCCTGCCACTAGCGACCACGTCGCAGATACGCAGTATTTT	CASSPRFPPATSDHVADTQYF